Here is one T cell receptor beta chain with its context. Its antigen is still unknown. The data were taken from a study of PD-1 blockade in classical Hodgkin lymphoma. Clones were sequenced by immunoSEQ multiplex PCR, and TCRdb holds only the in-frame ones, with some missing. The sample holds approximately 57,000 clones; approximately 89% are singletons and the top ten take about 10%. Study findings and constraints: By cycle point C4D1, TCR diversity had risen significantly in CD4+ cells (but not CD8+ cells).

All the patients suffered relapse after autologous stem cell transplantation, and brentuximab vedotin exposure differed. Each best response was a complete response, a partial response or progressive disease. The CDR3 is 11 amino acids. V was shortened by 1 base and J by 7 bases, with 4 bases between the two germline ends. CDR1 and CDR2 (germline): SEHNR, FQNEAQ (reference sequence). V and J are TRBV7-9 and TRBJ1-1, with D hard to call. This clonotype was obtained from a human donor with classical Hodgkin lymphoma. The sequencing here drew on peripheral blood mononuclear cells (PBMCs), taken before the second cycle of nivolumab. CDR3 in amino acids: CASSLEVEAFF. As DNA, the CDR3 is TGTGCCAGCAGCTTAGAGGTTGAAGCTTTCTTT.